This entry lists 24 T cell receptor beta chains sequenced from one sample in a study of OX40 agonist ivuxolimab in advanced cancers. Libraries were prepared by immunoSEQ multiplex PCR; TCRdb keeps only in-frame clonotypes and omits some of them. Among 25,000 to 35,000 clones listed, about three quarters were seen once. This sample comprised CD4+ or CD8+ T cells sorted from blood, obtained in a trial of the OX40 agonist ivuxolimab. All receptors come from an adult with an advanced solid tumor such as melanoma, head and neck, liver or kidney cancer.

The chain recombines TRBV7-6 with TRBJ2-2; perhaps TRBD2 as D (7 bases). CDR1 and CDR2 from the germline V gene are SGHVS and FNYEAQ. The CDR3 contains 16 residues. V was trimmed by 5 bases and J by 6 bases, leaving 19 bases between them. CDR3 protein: CASSLGGAGVAGELFF. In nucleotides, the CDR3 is TGTGCCAGCAGCCTGGGAGGGGCAGGGGTGGCCGGGGAGCTGTTTTTT.

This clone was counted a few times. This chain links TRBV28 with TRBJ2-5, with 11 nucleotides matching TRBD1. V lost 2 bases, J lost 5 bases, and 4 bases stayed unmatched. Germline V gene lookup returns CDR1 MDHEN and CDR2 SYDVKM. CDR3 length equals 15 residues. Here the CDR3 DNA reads TGTGCCAGCAGTTTAAGGGGACAGGGGGACGAGACCCAGTACTTC. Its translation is CASSLRGQGDETQYF. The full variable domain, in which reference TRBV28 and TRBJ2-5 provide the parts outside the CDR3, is DVKVTQSSRYLVKRTGEKVFLECVQDMDHENMFWYRQDPGLGLRLIYFSYDVKMKEKGDIPEGYSVSREKKERFSLILESASTNQTSMYLCASSLRGQGDETQYFGPGTRLLVL.

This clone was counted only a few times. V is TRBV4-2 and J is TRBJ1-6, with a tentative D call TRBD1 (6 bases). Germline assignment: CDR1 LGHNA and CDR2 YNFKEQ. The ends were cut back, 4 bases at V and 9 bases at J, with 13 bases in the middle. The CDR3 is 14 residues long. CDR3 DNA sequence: TGTGCCAGCAGCCCCAGGGGTAAGGGTTCACCCCTCCACTTT. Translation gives CASSPRGKGSPLHF.

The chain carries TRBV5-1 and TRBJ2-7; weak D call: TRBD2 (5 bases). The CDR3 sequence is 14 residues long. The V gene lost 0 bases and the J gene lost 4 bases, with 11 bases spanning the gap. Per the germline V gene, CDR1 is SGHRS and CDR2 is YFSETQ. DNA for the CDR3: TGCGCCAGCAGCTTGGATCTAGGGAGATACGAGCAGTACTTC. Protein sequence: CASSLDLGRYEQYF.

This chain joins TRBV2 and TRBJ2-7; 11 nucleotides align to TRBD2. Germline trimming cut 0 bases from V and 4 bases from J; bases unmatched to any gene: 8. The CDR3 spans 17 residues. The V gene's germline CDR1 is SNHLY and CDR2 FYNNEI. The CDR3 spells CASSEAGGTSGKYEQYF. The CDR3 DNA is TGTGCCAGCAGTGAAGCTGGGGGGACTAGCGGCAAATACGAGCAGTACTTC.

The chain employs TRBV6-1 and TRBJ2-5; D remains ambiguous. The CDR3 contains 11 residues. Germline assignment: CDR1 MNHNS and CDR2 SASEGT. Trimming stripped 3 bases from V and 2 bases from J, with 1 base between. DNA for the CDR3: TGTGCCAGCAGTGAGCAAGAGACCCAGTACTTC. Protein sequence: CASSEQETQYF.

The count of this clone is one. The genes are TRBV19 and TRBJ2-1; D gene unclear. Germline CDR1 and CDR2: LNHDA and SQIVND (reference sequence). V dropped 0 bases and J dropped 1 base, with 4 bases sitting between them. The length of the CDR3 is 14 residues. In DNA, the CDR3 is TGTGCCAGTAGTATAGATCCATCCTACAATGAGCAGTTCTTC. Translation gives CASSIDPSYNEQFF.

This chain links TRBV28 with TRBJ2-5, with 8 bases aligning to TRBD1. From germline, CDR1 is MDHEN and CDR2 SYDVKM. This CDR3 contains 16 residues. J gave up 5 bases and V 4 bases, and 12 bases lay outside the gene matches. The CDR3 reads CASSSPGTGELETQYF. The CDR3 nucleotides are TGTGCCAGCAGTTCACCCGGGACAGGAGAACTGGAGACCCAGTACTTC.

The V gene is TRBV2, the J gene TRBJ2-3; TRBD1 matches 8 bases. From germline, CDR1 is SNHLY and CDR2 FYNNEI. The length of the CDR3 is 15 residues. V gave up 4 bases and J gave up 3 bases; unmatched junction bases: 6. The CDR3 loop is CASSVQGAGTDTQYF. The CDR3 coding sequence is TGTGCCAGCAGTGTCCAGGGGGCAGGGACAGATACGCAGTATTTT.

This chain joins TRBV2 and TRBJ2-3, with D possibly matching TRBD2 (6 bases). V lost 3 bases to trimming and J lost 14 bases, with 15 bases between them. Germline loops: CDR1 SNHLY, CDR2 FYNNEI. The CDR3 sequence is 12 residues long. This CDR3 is CASSEGTGVRYF. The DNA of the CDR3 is TGTGCCAGCAGTGAGGGGACGGGAGTTAGGTATTTT. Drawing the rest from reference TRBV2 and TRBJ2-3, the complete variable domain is EPEVTQTPSHQVTQMGQEVILRCVPISNHLYFYWYRQILGQKVEFLVSFYNNEISEKSEIFDDQFSVERPDGSNFTLKIRSTKLEDSAMYFCASSEGTGVRYFGPGTRLTVL.

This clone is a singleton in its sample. This CDR3 reads CASSETSGGNNEQFF. In DNA form, the CDR3 reads TGTGCCAGCAGTGAAACTAGCGGGGGCAACAATGAGCAGTTCTTC. V and J are TRBV6-1 and TRBJ2-1; 11 bases match TRBD2. J lost 5 bases, V lost 2 bases, and 2 bases had no gene match. This CDR3 has 15 amino acids. Germline V CDR1 and CDR2: MNHNS, SASEGT.

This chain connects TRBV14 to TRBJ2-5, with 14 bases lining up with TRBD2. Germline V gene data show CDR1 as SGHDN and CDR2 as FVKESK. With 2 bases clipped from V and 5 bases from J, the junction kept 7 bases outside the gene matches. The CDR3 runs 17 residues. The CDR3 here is CASSQWTSGGTVETQYF. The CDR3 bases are TGTGCCAGCAGCCAATGGACTAGCGGGGGGACGGTGGAGACCCAGTACTTC.

CDR3 DNA sequence: TGCAGTGCTAGAGATGGACTAAAGCAGTTCTTC. Its translation is CSARDGLKQFF. This chain joins TRBV20-1 and TRBJ2-1; D is perhaps TRBD2 (6 bases). CDR1 and CDR2 from the germline V gene are DFQATT and SNEGSKA (reference sequence). CDR3 length equals 11 residues. V was shortened by 0 bases and J by 11 bases, with 8 bases between the two germline ends.

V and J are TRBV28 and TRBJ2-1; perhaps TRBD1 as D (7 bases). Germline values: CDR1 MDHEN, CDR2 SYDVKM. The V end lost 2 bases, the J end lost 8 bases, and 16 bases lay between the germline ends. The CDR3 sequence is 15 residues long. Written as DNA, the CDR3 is TGTGCCAGCAGTTTACAGGGGGGTTGGTCCTATGAGCAGTTCTTC. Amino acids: CASSLQGGWSYEQFF.

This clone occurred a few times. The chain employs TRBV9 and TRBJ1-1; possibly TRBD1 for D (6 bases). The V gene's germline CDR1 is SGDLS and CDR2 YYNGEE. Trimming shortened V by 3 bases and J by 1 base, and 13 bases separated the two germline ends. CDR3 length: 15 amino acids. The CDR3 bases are TGTGCCAGCAGCGCTACAGGGTACCGGAACACTGAAGCTTTCTTT. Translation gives CASSATGYRNTEAFF.

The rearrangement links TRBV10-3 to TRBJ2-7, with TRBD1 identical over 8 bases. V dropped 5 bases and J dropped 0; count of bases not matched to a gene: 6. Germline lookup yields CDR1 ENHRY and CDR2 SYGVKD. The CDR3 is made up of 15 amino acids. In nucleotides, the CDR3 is TGTGCCATCAGTCCCCGACAGGGGAGCTCCTACGAGCAGTACTTC. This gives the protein CAISPRQGSSYEQYF.

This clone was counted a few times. CDR3 nucleotides: TGTGCCAGCAGCTTGGTCTCTGGAAACACCATATATTTT. Translating gives CASSLVSGNTIYF. The chain couples TRBV5-4 to TRBJ1-3; D gene unclear. This CDR3 region has 13 residues. CDR1 is SGHNT and CDR2 is YYREEE in the germline V gene (reference sequence). V shed 0 bases and J shed 0 bases, with 1 base lying between them.

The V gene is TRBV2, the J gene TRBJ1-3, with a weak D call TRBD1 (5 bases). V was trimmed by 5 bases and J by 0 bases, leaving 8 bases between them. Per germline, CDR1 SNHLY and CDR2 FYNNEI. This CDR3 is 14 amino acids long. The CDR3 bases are TGTGCCAGCAGTCTCAGGGTCTCTGGAAACACCATATATTTT. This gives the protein CASSLRVSGNTIYF.

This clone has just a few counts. The CDR3 bases are TGTGCCAGCAGTGAATGGGGGGGGTCAGAGACCCAGTACTTC. It yields the protein CASSEWGGSETQYF. The rearrangement links TRBV6-1 to TRBJ2-5; 7 bases match TRBD2. With V trimmed by 2 bases and J by 4 bases, 4 bases remained unmatched. There are 14 residues in the CDR3. CDR1 and CDR2 (germline): MNHNS, SASEGT.

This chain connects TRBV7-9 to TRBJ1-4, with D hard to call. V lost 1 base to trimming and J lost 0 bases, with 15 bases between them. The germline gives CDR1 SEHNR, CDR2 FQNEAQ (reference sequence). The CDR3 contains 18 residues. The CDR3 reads CASSLDFGFMATNEKLFF. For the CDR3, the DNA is TGTGCCAGCAGCTTAGACTTCGGGTTTATGGCAACTAATGAAAAACTGTTTTTT.

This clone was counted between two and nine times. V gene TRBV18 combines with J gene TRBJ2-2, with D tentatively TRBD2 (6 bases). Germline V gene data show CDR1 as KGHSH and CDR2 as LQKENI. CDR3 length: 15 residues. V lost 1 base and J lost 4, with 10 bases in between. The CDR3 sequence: CASSPRGEPTGELFF. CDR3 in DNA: TGTGCCAGCTCACCACGGGGGGAGCCCACCGGGGAGCTGTTTTTT.

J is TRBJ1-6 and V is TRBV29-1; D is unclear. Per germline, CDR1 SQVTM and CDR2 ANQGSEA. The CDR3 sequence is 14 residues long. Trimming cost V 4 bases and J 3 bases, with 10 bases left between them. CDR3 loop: CSVVWQVYNSPLHF. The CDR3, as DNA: TGCAGCGTTGTTTGGCAGGTCTATAATTCACCCCTCCACTTT.

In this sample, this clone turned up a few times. CDR3 protein: CASSLVGALMNTEAFF. The DNA of the CDR3 is TGTGCCAGCAGCTTGGTGGGGGCACTCATGAACACTGAAGCTTTCTTT. The chain carries TRBV5-5 and TRBJ1-1; tentative D call: TRBD1 (6 bases). Germline V gene data show CDR1 as SGHKS and CDR2 as YYEKEE (reference sequence). Trimming removed 0 bases from V and 0 bases from J, with 12 bases in between. The CDR3 is 16 amino acids.

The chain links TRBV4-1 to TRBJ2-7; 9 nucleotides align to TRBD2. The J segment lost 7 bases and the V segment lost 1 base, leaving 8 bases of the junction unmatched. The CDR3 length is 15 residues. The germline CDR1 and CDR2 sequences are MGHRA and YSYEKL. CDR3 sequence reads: CASSQASSGVGEQYF. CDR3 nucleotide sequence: TGCGCCAGCAGCCAAGCGTCTAGCGGGGTAGGGGAGCAGTACTTC.